Below, 29 T cell receptor beta chains from the same sample are listed, as sequenced in a study of T cell repertoires in cytomegalovirus infection. Their recognized antigens are unknown. TCRdb processed the reads anew with MiXCR; each CDR3 protein has one entry. The data contain 650,000 to 900,000 distinct CDR3 sequences, just under 30% of them singletons. The sample here was cultured CD8+ T cells from PBMCs, taken from culture after CMV antigen stimulation. These receptors all stem from a human donor in good health (CMV status not recorded). Some clones in this sample may be carry-over from other donors' samples.

This clonotype was detected a few times. This chain connects TRBV6-4 to TRBJ2-7; 10 positions agree with TRBD1. Germline values: CDR1 MRHNA, CDR2 SNTAGT. Trimming removed 1 base from V and 5 bases from J; junction bases left unmatched: 2. The CDR3 runs 14 residues. The CDR3 region has the DNA TGTGCCAGCAGTGACTGGGACAGGGGTGACGAGCAGTACGTC. It encodes CASSDWDRGDEQYV.

The V gene is TRBV4-3, the J gene TRBJ2-5; tentative D call: TRBD1 (5 bases). Per the germline V gene, CDR1 is LGHNA and CDR2 is YSLEER. This CDR3 contains 15 residues. Trimming cost V 0 bases and J 2 bases, with 10 bases left between them. CDR3 DNA sequence: TGCGCCAGCAGCCAAGAGATCAGGGATCAAGAGACCCAGTACTTC. Translation gives CASSQEIRDQETQYF.

The genes are TRBV6-2 or TRBV6-3 and TRBJ2-7, with 9 positions matching TRBD1. After removal of 2 bases from V and 1 base from J, the junction contained 6 bases not matched to a gene. Germline lookup yields CDR1 MNHEY and CDR2 SVGEGT. The CDR3 has 16 residues. For the CDR3, the DNA is TGTGCCAGCAGTTACAACAGGGGGCGAGAGTCCTACGAGCAGTACGTC. Translation gives CASSYNRGRESYEQYV.

A few counts support this clonotype. This chain joins TRBV7-9 and TRBJ1-1; D is possibly TRBD1 (5 bases). The germline V gene encodes CDR1 SEHNR and CDR2 FQNEAQ (reference sequence). The V and J ends lost 1 base and 1 base respectively, with 10 bases between them. This CDR3 is built from 15 residues. CDR3 in amino acids: CASSLVLRGNTEAFF. The CDR3 bases are TGTGCCAGCAGCTTAGTGCTGAGGGGGAACACTGAAGCTTTCTTT.

This clonotype was seen repeatedly, ten times or more. The chain carries TRBV7-8 and TRBJ2-2; a weak D match, TRBD1 (5 bases). Trimming removed 4 bases from V and 0 bases from J, with 9 bases in between. CDR1 and CDR2 (germline): SGHVS, FQNEAQ. CDR3 length: 15 residues. The CDR3 here is CASSSRVSNTGELFF. The CDR3 DNA is TGTGCCAGCAGCTCCAGGGTGTCGAACACCGGGGAGCTGTTTTTT. Using reference TRBV7-8 and TRBJ2-2 for the parts outside the CDR3, the full variable domain is GAGVSQSPRYKVAKRGQDVALRCDPISGHVSLFWYQQALGQGPEFLTYFQNEAQLDKSGLPSDRFFAERPEGSVSTLKIQRTQQEDSAVYLCASSSRVSNTGELFFGEGSRLTVL.

V gene TRBV12-5 combines with J gene TRBJ2-1; TRBD1 might be the D (6 bases). V shed 6 bases and J shed 12 bases, with 15 bases lying between them. The length of the CDR3 is 12 residues. CDR1 is LGHNT, CDR2 FRNRAP, per germline. CDR3 sequence (DNA): TGTGCTAGTGGAATACAGGGACGATCGCAGTTCTTC. Translation: CASGIQGRSQFF. Filled out from reference TRBV12-5 and TRBJ2-1, the complete variable domain reads DARVTQTPRHKVTEMGQEVTMRCQPILGHNTVFWYRQTMMQGLELLAYFRNRAPLDDSGMPKDRFSAEMPDATLATLKIQPSEPRDSAVYFCASGIQGRSQFFGPGTRLTVL.

The chain is built from TRBV6-2 or TRBV6-3 and TRBJ2-2; a weak D match, TRBD1 (6 bases). V lost 7 bases to trimming and J lost 4 bases, with 19 bases between them. Germline assignment: CDR1 MNHEY and CDR2 SVGEGT. The CDR3 has 16 residues. The CDR3 here is CASIQQGGVRTGELFF. The CDR3 bases are TGTGCCAGCATTCAACAGGGCGGCGTTCGCACCGGGGAGCTGTTTTTT.

This sequence joins TRBV24-1 and TRBJ2-1, with D perhaps matching TRBD2 (5 bases). The V end lost 4 bases, the J end lost 8 bases, and 17 bases lay between the germline ends. CDR3 size: 15 residues. Germline CDR1 reads KGHDR; CDR2 reads SFDVKD. The CDR3 coding sequence is TGTGCCACCAGTGAGGAAGCGGTTACTATTGATGAGCAGTTCTTC. Protein sequence: CATSEEAVTIDEQFF.

This clonotype was picked up many times. This rearrangement joins TRBV7-2 to TRBJ2-7; tentatively, D is TRBD2 (5 bases). Trimming cost V 4 bases and J 1 base, with 5 bases left between them. The CDR3 is 12 residues long. The germline CDR1 and CDR2 sequences are SGHTA and FQGNSA. DNA for the CDR3: TGTGCCAGCAGCTGGAGGTCCTACGAGCAGTACTTC. It translates to CASSWRSYEQYF.

This clonotype was seen ten or more times. The rearrangement joins TRBV7-9 to TRBJ1-3; unclear D gene. The CDR3 is 15 residues long. Germline V gives CDR1 SEHNR, CDR2 FQNEAQ (reference sequence). V shed 5 bases and J shed 1 base, with 12 bases lying between them. CDR3: CASSPGRLSGNTIYF. The CDR3 DNA sequence: TGTGCCAGCAGCCCAGGACGCCTGTCTGGAAACACCATATATTTT.

The chain is built from TRBV6-5 and TRBJ2-1, with 9 bases lining up with TRBD1. The CDR3 covers 17 residues. V gave up 5 bases and J gave up 5 bases; unmatched junction bases: 13. Germline assignment: CDR1 MNHEY and CDR2 SVGAGI. The CDR3, as DNA: TGTGCCAGCAGTCGCAGCCCACAGGGGGCTGGCGACAATGAGCAGTTCTTC. Its translation is CASSRSPQGAGDNEQFF.

The chain is built from TRBV7-9 and TRBJ2-5; 10 positions agree with TRBD2. J gave up 1 base and V 6 bases, and 5 bases lay outside the gene matches. CDR3 length: 15 amino acids. The germline CDR1 and CDR2 sequences are SEHNR and FQNEAQ (reference sequence). The CDR3 DNA reads as TGTGCCAGCAGGCCTAGCGGGGGCTCCCAAGAGACCCAGTACTTC. This encodes CASRPSGGSQETQYF.

Ten or more counts support this clonotype. The CDR3 loop is CASTPGVEQFF. The CDR3 DNA follows: TGTGCCAGCACTCCGGGCGTTGAGCAGTTCTTC. The genes are TRBV12-3 or TRBV12-4 and TRBJ2-1; D is uncertain. The CDR3 covers 11 residues. The V end was cut by 7 bases, the J end by 9 bases, with 10 bases between.

The chain recombines TRBV6-5 with TRBJ1-4, with D unresolved. CDR1 is MNHEY and CDR2 is SVGAGI in the germline V gene. This CDR3 comprises 17 residues. Trimming removed 0 bases at V and 0 bases at J, with 11 bases between. CDR3 DNA sequence: TGTGCCAGCAGTTACTCGATATCAGCAGCAACTAATGAAAAACTGTTTTTT. Translating it yields CASSYSISAATNEKLFF.

The rearrangement links TRBV5-1 to TRBJ2-1; 13 positions match TRBD2. Germline trimming cut 4 bases from V and 3 bases from J; bases unmatched to any gene: 10. CDR3 length equals 18 residues. Germline assignment: CDR1 SGHRS and CDR2 YFSETQ. The CDR3 protein is CASSRGTSGASLYNEQFF. The DNA of the CDR3 is TGCGCCAGCAGCCGGGGGACTAGCGGGGCCTCCCTCTACAATGAGCAGTTCTTC.

This clonotype was seen once. This chain links TRBV7-9 with TRBJ2-1; unclear D gene. Trimming removed 5 bases from V and 9 bases from J, with 11 bases in between. Germline-derived CDR1 and CDR2 are SEHNR and FQNEAQ (reference sequence). CDR3 length: 12 amino acids. In DNA form, the CDR3 reads TGTGCCAGCAGCCGAAGTCAGCTTGAGCAGTTCTTC. Translation gives CASSRSQLEQFF.

This chain uses TRBV5-1 with TRBJ2-7; D not certain. The V end was cut by 1 base, the J end by 6 bases, with 8 bases between. Per germline, CDR1 SGHRS and CDR2 YFSETQ. CDR3 length equals 12 residues. The CDR3 protein is CASSLNYIEQYF. The CDR3 DNA sequence: TGCGCCAGCAGCTTGAACTACATCGAGCAGTACTTC.

The V and J genes are TRBV12-3 or TRBV12-4 and TRBJ2-7; TRBD1 matches 8 bases. The CDR3 has 19 amino acids. The ends lost 5 bases at V and 7 bases at J; junction bases unmatched: 25. The CDR3 loop is CASSPGDLIWDRSGWEQYF. The DNA of the CDR3 is TGTGCCAGCAGTCCCGGCGACCTGATTTGGGACAGGAGTGGGTGGGAGCAGTACTTC.

This chain connects TRBV6-5 to TRBJ1-1, with TRBD1 as a possible D gene (5 bases). The ends were cut back, 7 bases at V and 1 base at J, with 13 bases in the middle. The CDR3 length is 14 residues. Germline CDR1 is MNHEY and CDR2 is SVGAGI. CDR3 residues: CASKSTVKNTEAFF. For the CDR3, the DNA is TGTGCCAGCAAGTCGACAGTCAAGAACACTGAAGCTTTCTTT.

This chain links TRBV6-6 with TRBJ2-6; D remains unclear. CDR3 length: 15 residues. The V end lost 6 bases, the J end lost 0 bases, and 9 bases lay between the germline ends. Germline assignment: CDR1 MNHNY and CDR2 SVGAGI (reference sequence). CDR3 sequence: CASSPQHSGANVLTF. Written as DNA, the CDR3 is TGTGCCAGCAGCCCCCAACACTCTGGGGCCAACGTCCTGACTTTC.

This clonotype was found many times. V usage is TRBV7-2 and J usage is TRBJ1-6; D remains unclear. The germline V and J ends were trimmed by 5 bases and 10 bases, with 12 bases remaining between them. Germline lookup yields CDR1 SGHTA and CDR2 FQGNSA. This CDR3 is built from 13 residues. The CDR3 DNA sequence: TGTGCCAGCAGCCTTCCTTCGGGGTCACCCCTCCACTTT. Protein sequence: CASSLPSGSPLHF.

As regards this clonotype: This sequence may be a read error, since a much larger clone differs from it by one base. This chain joins TRBV7-2 and TRBJ2-1, with a weak D call TRBD1 (6 bases). CDR1 is SGHTA, CDR2 FQGNSA, per germline. Deletions cut 1 base from V and 11 bases from J, with 18 bases between. This CDR3 has 15 amino acids. The CDR3 loop reads CASSLVSQGLNKQFF. Written as DNA, the CDR3 is TGTGCCAGCAGCTTAGTCTCACAGGGTTTGAATAAGCAGTTCTTC.

This clonotype has just a few counts. V and J are TRBV6-5 and TRBJ2-1; TRBD2 matches at 7 bases. The germline CDR1 and CDR2 sequences are MNHEY and SVGAGI. This CDR3 is built from 15 residues. V shed 6 bases, J shed 3 bases, and the junction held 8 bases outside the gene matches. This CDR3 is CASSRELAGYNEQFF. The CDR3 region has the DNA TGTGCCAGCAGCCGGGAATTAGCGGGCTACAATGAGCAGTTCTTC.

This clonotype was seen a few times. This chain connects TRBV7-6 to TRBJ1-1; 8 bases align to TRBD1. Germline assignment: CDR1 SGHVS and CDR2 FNYEAQ. The CDR3 loop spans 16 amino acids. With V trimmed by 5 bases and J by 0 bases, 8 bases remained unmatched. CDR3 protein: CASSAGTGSLNTEAFF. The CDR3 DNA is TGTGCCAGCAGCGCCGGGACAGGTAGCTTGAACACTGAAGCTTTCTTT.

Ten or more counts support this clonotype. The rearrangement joins TRBV28 to TRBJ2-5, with 11 bases fitting TRBD2. The CDR3 contains 15 residues. The trim removed 8 bases at V and 0 bases at J, leaving 5 bases unmatched. Per germline, CDR1 MDHEN and CDR2 SYDVKM. In DNA form, the CDR3 reads TGTGCCAGCCAATCTAGCGGGGGGTACCAAGAGACCCAGTACTTC. It yields the protein CASQSSGGYQETQYF.

This clonotype came up many times. V and J are TRBV7-9 and TRBJ1-6; TRBD1 matches at 9 bases. The CDR3 sequence is 15 residues long. Germline assignment: CDR1 SEHNR and CDR2 FQNEAQ (reference sequence). J gave up 7 bases and V 6 bases, and 7 bases lay outside the gene matches. CDR3 sequence: CASSTWDRVNSPLHF. The CDR3 DNA sequence: TGTGCCAGCAGTACCTGGGACAGGGTCAATTCACCCCTCCACTTT.

This chain uses TRBV6-1 with TRBJ1-4; 7 positions match TRBD1. Germline V gene sequence: CDR1 MNHNS, CDR2 SASEGT. After removal of 9 bases from V and 6 bases from J, the junction contained 13 bases not matched to a gene. This CDR3 is built from 15 residues. CDR3 sequence reads: CARTERGGIDEKLFF. The DNA for the CDR3 is TGTGCCAGAACGGAACGAGGGGGCATTGATGAAAAACTGTTTTTT.

The chain uses TRBV28 and TRBJ1-2; perhaps TRBD1 as D (5 bases). The CDR3 is 13 amino acids. Germline assignment: CDR1 MDHEN and CDR2 SYDVKM. Trimming shortened V by 5 bases and J by 7 bases, and 14 bases separated the two germline ends. CDR3 residues: CASSPTRDVGYTF. The CDR3 DNA is TGTGCCAGCAGTCCCACCCGGGACGTTGGCTACACCTTC.

Many counts were recorded for this clonotype. The chain joins TRBV7-8 to TRBJ2-1; 8 bases match TRBD2. Germline V lookup: CDR1 SGHVS, CDR2 FQNEAQ. The J segment lost 5 bases and the V segment lost 4 bases, leaving 10 bases of the junction unmatched. The CDR3 has 16 amino acids. The CDR3 DNA reads TGTGCCAGCAGCTCGGGGGCACTAGCGGTACACAATGAGCAGTTCTTC. Translation: CASSSGALAVHNEQFF.